This T cell receptor beta chain was profiled in a study of graft-versus-host responses after intestinal transplantation. About the research overall: Every transplant recipient was induced with anti-thymocyte globulin, then maintained on tacrolimus and steroids for roughly 3 years. Findings and caveats of the study: Individuals carrying graft-donor T cell macrochimerism showed high graft-versus-host to host-versus-graft clonal ratios in allografts. Peak levels of circulating GvH clones tracked with early post-transplant HvG declines.

Germline V gene data show CDR1 as SGHAT and CDR2 as FQNNGV. This CDR3 has 15 amino acids. V lost 1 base, J lost 5 bases, and 11 bases lay in between. Concerning this clone itself: Its antigen is undetermined.

Only in-frame clones appear in the TCRdb table, and some are missing; sequencing was by immunoSEQ multiplex PCR. The sample records 35,000 to 40,000 clones, around 94% being singletons. This chain connects TRBV11-2 to TRBJ2-2; the D is unclear. The source is a human patient who received an intestinal transplant, so some T cells may come from the graft donor. The starting material was PBMCs, obtained 16 days after intestinal transplant. The DNA of the CDR3 is TGTGCCAGCAGCTTAGCAGGCGACTTGACCGGGGAGCTGTTTTTT. Residues: CASSLAGDLTGELFF.